This T cell receptor beta chain is from a study of identical twins. Study-level points and caveats: Those out-of-frame alpha sequences shared by twins showed an excess of low generation probability. Cross-sectional statistics underpinned the conclusions; the same donors were not followed. For cord blood, abundant beta clonotypes had fewer insertions, unlike memory repertoires, which showed none.

V shed 6 bases, J shed 6 bases, and the junction held 7 bases outside the gene matches. Germline V lookup: CDR1 SGHRS, CDR2 YFSETQ. The CDR3 covers 14 residues. TCRdb re-analysed the 5' RACE reads in MiXCR, keeping a single row per CDR3 protein. This table has hundreds of thousands of distinct CDR3 sequences, 5.5% to 6.5% appearing once. Only a few counts were recorded for this clonotype. Its cognate antigen is unknown. Healthy Caucasians supplied all donations. The V and J genes are TRBV5-1 and TRBJ2-1, with 9 positions matching TRBD2. This TCR came from a man between 18 and 29 years old in good health. The sequenced sample was naive T cells sorted from blood. The DNA of the CDR3 is TGCGCCAGCAACGCGGGAGGGCCTTCCAATGAGCAGTTCTTC. It specifies CASNAGGPSNEQFF.